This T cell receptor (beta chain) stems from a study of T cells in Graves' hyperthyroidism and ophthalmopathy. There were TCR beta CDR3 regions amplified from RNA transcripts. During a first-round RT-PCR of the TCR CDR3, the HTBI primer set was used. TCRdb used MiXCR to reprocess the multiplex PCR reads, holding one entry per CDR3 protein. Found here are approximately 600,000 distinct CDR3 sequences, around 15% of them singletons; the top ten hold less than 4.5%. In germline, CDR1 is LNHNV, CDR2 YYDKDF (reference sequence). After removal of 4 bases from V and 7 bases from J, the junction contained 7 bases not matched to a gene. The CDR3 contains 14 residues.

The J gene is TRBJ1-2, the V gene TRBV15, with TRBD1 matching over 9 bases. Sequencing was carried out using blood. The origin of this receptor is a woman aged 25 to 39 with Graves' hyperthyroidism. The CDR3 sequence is CATSTGQGPRGYTF. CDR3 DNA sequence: TGTGCCACCAGCACGGGACAGGGCCCTCGTGGCTACACCTTC. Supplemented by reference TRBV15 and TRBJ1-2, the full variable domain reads DAMVIQNPRYQVTQFGKPVTLSCSQTLNHNVMYWYQQKSSQAPKLLFHYYDKDFNNEADTPDNFQSRRPNTSFCFLDIRSPGLGDTAMYLCATSTGQGPRGYTFGSGTRLTVV.